A selection of T cell receptor beta chains follows, all from one sample in a study. MiXCR, applied by TCRdb to the RT-PCR reads, yields one record per CDR3 protein. Found here are 650,000 to 800,000 distinct CDR3 sequences, about 14% of them singletons; the top ten hold 3.6%. The sample was memory CD4+ T cells from blood. All receptors come from a female donor in good health, serving as a healthy control. The CDR3 runs from the conserved cysteine through the conserved F or W. The D gene is left open where the match is weak. Clone size is given for some rows only: seen once, a few or many times, or a class if the clone is expanded.

D | size | length | J | V | DNA | CDR3
. | few | 13 | TRBJ1-5 | TRBV20-1 | TGCAGTGCTAACCGGGCCGTAAATCAGCCCCAGCATTTT | CSANRAVNQPQHF
. | many | 15 | TRBJ1-1 | TRBV4-3 | TGCGCCAGCAGCCAAGACAGCGGGCTGGTCGCTGAAGCTTTCTTT | CASSQDSGLVAEAFF
. | many | 13 | TRBJ1-2 | TRBV6-5 | TGTGCCAGCAGTTACTCGAGCGCCAGGGGCTACACCTTC | CASSYSSARGYTF
TRBD2 | . | 14 | TRBJ2-4 | TRBV28 | TGTGCCAGCAACGGGGGGGGGGCCAAAAACATTCAGTACTTC | CASNGGGAKNIQYF
TRBD2 | many | 19 | TRBJ2-5 | TRBV4-2 | TGTGCCAGCAGCCTGGGCGCCGGGACTAGCGGAGGTCCTCAAGAGACCCAGTACTTC | CASSLGAGTSGGPQETQYF
. | . | 15 | TRBJ1-5 | TRBV6-2/TRBV6-3 | TGTGCCAGCAGTTACCGGGGCCAGGGGCGGCAGCCCCAGCATTTT | CASSYRGQGRQPQHF
. | many | 14 | TRBJ2-3 | TRBV29-1 | TGCAGCGTTGATGGCGGTGTCGGCACAGATACGCAGTATTTT | CSVDGGVGTDTQYF
TRBD2 | few | 15 | TRBJ2-1 | TRBV7-6 | TGTGCCAGCAGCTACACCGGGACTAGGAAAAATGAGCAGTTCTTC | CASSYTGTRKNEQFF
. | many | 13 | TRBJ1-5 | TRBV12-3/TRBV12-4 | TGTGCCAGCAGTTTATCCCTTAATCAGCCCCAGCATTTT | CASSLSLNQPQHF
. | . | 13 | TRBJ2-5 | TRBV7-9 | TGTGCCAGCAGCAGTTGGGGTCGGGAGACCCAGTACTTC | CASSSWGRETQYF
. | few | 14 | TRBJ1-4 | TRBV20-1 | TGCAGTGCCCGCTGGGAGAACGGAAATGAAAAACTGTTTTTT | CSARWENGNEKLFF
. | few | 15 | TRBJ2-7 | TRBV3-1 | TGTGCCAGCAGCCAAGAAGGATTAGGGGGGGGCGAGCAGTACTTC | CASSQEGLGGGEQYF
. | few | 13 | TRBJ1-6 | TRBV6-4 | TGTGCCAGCAGTGACTCTGGGGATTCACCCCTCCACTTT | CASSDSGDSPLHF
. | many | 16 | TRBJ2-2 | TRBV5-1 | TGCGCCAGCAGCTTGCTTCCGGGAGTGGACACCGGGGAGCTGTTTTTT | CASSLLPGVDTGELFF
. | many | 15 | TRBJ2-1 | TRBV7-2 | TGTGCCAGCAGCCCCCAAAGCGGCTTATACAATGAGCAGTTCTTC | CASSPQSGLYNEQFF
TRBD1 | . | 16 | TRBJ1-2 | TRBV20-1 | TGCAGTGCTAGAGAACCGGGACAGGATGTGATTCAGGGCTACACCTTC | CSAREPGQDVIQGYTF
. | once | 14 | TRBJ2-1 | TRBV19 | TGTGCCAGTTCCTGGCGGGTTCGCGACAATGAGCAGTTCTTC | CASSWRVRDNEQFF
. | . | 14 | TRBJ2-7 | TRBV4-3 | TGCGCCAGCAGCCAAGGGGGCAGGGTGGGCGAGCAGTACTTC | CASSQGGRVGEQYF
. | . | 15 | TRBJ1-1 | TRBV20-1 | TGCAGTGCTAGGGGGGTGGCAGTAGCAAACACTGAAGCTTTCTTT | CSARGVAVANTEAFF
. | . | 13 | TRBJ1-4 | TRBV4-1 | TGCGCCAGCAGCCAAGGGCCTAATGAAAAACTGTTTTTT | CASSQGPNEKLFF
. | . | 15 | TRBJ1-2 | TRBV7-9 | TGTGCCAGCAGCTTAAGTTTCTCGGACAACTATGGCTACACCTTC | CASSLSFSDNYGYTF
TRBD1 | few | 16 | TRBJ2-3 | TRBV6-1 | TGTGCCAGCAGTGAACAGGGGGCGATAAGTGGCGGTACGCAGTATTTT | CASSEQGAISGGTQYF
. | . | 14 | TRBJ1-1 | TRBV27 | TGTGCCAGCAGTCTCCATGGGTCGAACACTGAAGCTTTCTTT | CASSLHGSNTEAFF
TRBD2 | . | 13 | TRBJ2-1 | TRBV28 | TGTGCCAGCACGAAGGCGGGGGGCCATGAGCAGTTCTTC | CASTKAGGHEQFF
. | many | 18 | TRBJ2-5 | TRBV18 | TGTGCCAGCTCACCAATCGGCCAGACCCGAACTCCGGGGGAGACCCAGTACTTC | CASSPIGQTRTPGETQYF
. | . | 14 | TRBJ2-7 | TRBV5-1 | TGCGCCAGCAGCTTGTTTACAGCTGGCTACGAGCAGTACTTC | CASSLFTAGYEQYF
TRBD1 | . | 14 | TRBJ1-2 | TRBV27 | TGTGCCAGCAGTCATACAGGGGGTGAGGATGGCTACACCTTC | CASSHTGGEDGYTF
TRBD1 | few | 16 | TRBJ2-1 | TRBV7-2 | TGTGCCAGCAGCTGGGCGGGACAGGGAACCTACAATGAGCAGTTCTTC | CASSWAGQGTYNEQFF
TRBD1 | many | 15 | TRBJ2-7 | TRBV5-1 | TGCGCCAGCAGCTTGGGGGGACAGGGAACCCACGAGCAGTACTTC | CASSLGGQGTHEQYF
. | . | 12 | TRBJ2-7 | TRBV20-1 | TGCAGTGTAAAAGCGGACTCCTACGAGCAGTACTTC | CSVKADSYEQYF
. | few | 16 | TRBJ1-5 | TRBV6-5 | TGTGCCAGCAGTTACAAAAGGCAATCGGGCAATCAGCCCCAGCATTTT | CASSYKRQSGNQPQHF
TRBD2 | . | 16 | TRBJ2-1 | TRBV5-5 | TGTGCCAGCAGCGCCGGACTAGCGGTATCCTACAATGAGCAGTTCTTC | CASSAGLAVSYNEQFF
TRBD1 | . | 16 | TRBJ2-2 | TRBV5-1 | TGCGCCAGCAGGCCACAGGGGGCGGTGGAATCCGGGGAGCTGTTTTTT | CASRPQGAVESGELFF
. | many | 12 | TRBJ2-5 | TRBV6-5 | TGTGCCAGCAGTTACGAGGGGAGCTCCCAGTACTTC | CASSYEGSSQYF
. | many | 14 | TRBJ2-5 | TRBV7-2 | TGTGCCAGCAGCTTAAGCCAGGGCTCCGGGACCCAGTACTTC | CASSLSQGSGTQYF
TRBD1 | few | 15 | TRBJ1-1 | TRBV20-1 | TGCAGTGCTAGAATCCCAGGGGGGTTGAACACTGAAGCTTTCTTT | CSARIPGGLNTEAFF
. | . | 14 | TRBJ1-6 | TRBV3-1 | TGTGCCAGCAGCCCCAGTTCACGGACTTCACCCCTCCACTTT | CASSPSSRTSPLHF
TRBD1 | many | 18 | TRBJ2-4 | TRBV24-1 | TGTGCCACCAGTGATCCTAAGGGACAGGGGGGGACCAAAAACATTCAGTACTTC | CATSDPKGQGGTKNIQYF
TRBD1 | . | 14 | TRBJ1-1 | TRBV7-3 | TGTGCCAGCAGCTTGAGTCTGGGACAGGGGCTAACTTTCTTT | CASSLSLGQGLTFF
. | many | 14 | TRBJ2-3 | TRBV10-3 | TGTGCCATCAGCCCCGAATCCCCGGGAGATACGCAGTATTTT | CAISPESPGDTQYF
TRBD2 | . | 17 | TRBJ2-1 | TRBV24-1 | TGTGCCACCAGTGCTCCTCAAGCGGGGGGATCGTCCAATGAGCAGTTCTTC | CATSAPQAGGSSNEQFF
. | few | 15 | TRBJ2-1 | TRBV20-1 | TGCAGTGCGATCAAGGGGGGGAGCTCCTACAATGAGCAGTTCTTC | CSAIKGGSSYNEQFF
. | . | 15 | TRBJ2-2 | TRBV12-3/TRBV12-4 | TGTGCCAGCAGGAACACACCGGTCGACACCGGGGAGCTGTTTTTT | CASRNTPVDTGELFF
. | . | 15 | TRBJ2-7 | TRBV7-2 | TGTGCCAGCAGCCGCGGAATGGGGGCTTTCGACGAGCAGTACTTC | CASSRGMGAFDEQYF
TRBD1 | . | 14 | TRBJ1-6 | TRBV7-9 | TGTGCCAGCAGCACCGGACAGGGTATTTCACCCCTCCACTTT | CASSTGQGISPLHF
. | many | 14 | TRBJ2-3 | TRBV6-1 | TGTGCCAGCAGTGAGAGAAGGGGGATGGATACGCAGTATTTT | CASSERRGMDTQYF
. | . | 13 | TRBJ1-2 | TRBV6-2/TRBV6-3 | TGTGCCAGCAGTCAGCGACAAAACTATGGCTACACCTTC | CASSQRQNYGYTF
. | many | 14 | TRBJ2-7 | TRBV12-3/TRBV12-4 | TGTGCCAGCAGTCAGGTGCCAAACTCCTACGAGCAGTACTTC | CASSQVPNSYEQYF
TRBD2 | many | 12 | TRBJ2-2 | TRBV20-1 | TGCAGTGCGGGAGGGGTGACCGGGGAGCTGTTTTTT | CSAGGVTGELFF
. | . | 14 | TRBJ2-1 | TRBV5-1 | TGCGCCAGCAGCTTGGCCTGGCACGACAATGAGCAGTTCTTC | CASSLAWHDNEQFF
. | many | 14 | TRBJ2-1 | TRBV7-6 | TGTGCCAGCAGCTTAGAGACAGTGAGGAATGAGCAGTTCTTC | CASSLETVRNEQFF
. | . | 15 | TRBJ2-6 | TRBV27 | TGTGCCAGCAGTTTGGGGTGGTTGGGGGCCAACGTCCTGACTTTC | CASSLGWLGANVLTF
. | many | 15 | TRBJ2-7 | TRBV7-9 | TGTGCCAGCAGCAGTGGCGGTCTCAGCTCCTACGAGCAGTACTTC | CASSSGGLSSYEQYF
. | . | 14 | TRBJ1-3 | TRBV20-1 | TGCAGTGCTAGATGGAGCCTTACTGGAAACACCATATATTTT | CSARWSLTGNTIYF
TRBD2 | many | 17 | TRBJ2-7 | TRBV6-5 | TGTGCCAGCAGTTACAGGGCTAGCGGACAAGGTGACTACGAGCAGTACTTC | CASSYRASGQGDYEQYF
. | . | 14 | TRBJ1-1 | TRBV11-2 | TGTGCCAGCAGCGTGGCCATCCTAGGGACTGAAGCTTTCTTT | CASSVAILGTEAFF
. | . | 13 | TRBJ2-3 | TRBV12-5 | TGTGCTAGTGGTTTCCAGGGGAGGGATACGCAGTATTTT | CASGFQGRDTQYF
. | . | 14 | TRBJ1-6 | TRBV12-3/TRBV12-4 | TGTGCCAGCAGCTTGTCCGGGACCGCGCAGCCCCTCCACTTT | CASSLSGTAQPLHF
TRBD2 | . | 15 | TRBJ2-7 | TRBV4-1 | TGCGCCAGCGGCCAAGTGACTAGCGGGAGCAACGAGCAGTACTTC | CASGQVTSGSNEQYF